This TCR beta chain was documented in a study of T cell responses to AZD1222 COVID-19 vaccine. V lost 4 bases, J lost 2 bases, and 8 bases lay in between. In germline, CDR1 is SNHLY, CDR2 FYNNEI. The CDR3 is 13 amino acids. This table comes from immunoSEQ multiplex PCR, and its TCRdb copy is limited to in-frame clones, with some not included. The sample lists approximately 80,000 clones, 88% occurring once. This receptor was identified in an adult in good health. This chain links TRBV2 with TRBJ1-2, with D tentatively TRBD1 (6 bases). This sample comprised peripheral blood, obtained on day 0 of MenACWY control vaccination. The CDR3 reads CASSGTENYGYTF. In DNA form, the CDR3 reads TGTGCCAGCAGTGGGACAGAGAACTATGGCTACACCTTC. The whole variable domain, filled in from reference TRBV2 and TRBJ1-2, reads EPEVTQTPSHQVTQMGQEVILRCVPISNHLYFYWYRQILGQKVEFLVSFYNNEISEKSEIFDDQFSVERPDGSNFTLKIRSTKLEDSAMYFCASSGTENYGYTFGSGTRLTVV.